This paragraph covers one T cell receptor beta chain sequence. What it binds is not known. V was pared by 2 bases and J by 10 bases, with 8 bases of the junction left unmatched. Per germline, CDR1 SGHTS and CDR2 YDEGEE. CDR3 length equals 13 residues. Deep-level settings were used for running the assay. Every subset's genomic DNA went evenly onto several immunoSEQ plates. TCRdb keeps only in-frame clones here, not all; method: immunoSEQ multiplex PCR. The sample includes approximately 1.5 million clones, 95% to 99% seen only once; the top ten take roughly 0.42%. The record originates from a study of shared clonotypes between healthy human individuals. Overall study results and limits: Naive subsets usually exceeded memory subsets in estimated richness. Clonotypes not shared had lower generation probabilities than those common to all four donors.

The sequence derives from a man aged 25 to 40 in good health. The rearrangement joins TRBV5-8 to TRBJ1-2, with 7 bases aligning to TRBD1. The source material was naive CD4+ T cells sorted from blood. Described subset: CD45RA+ positively selected. CDR3 in amino acids: CASSLIGTVTYTF. The CDR3 DNA sequence: TGTGCCAGCAGCTTAATCGGGACAGTAACCTACACCTTC.